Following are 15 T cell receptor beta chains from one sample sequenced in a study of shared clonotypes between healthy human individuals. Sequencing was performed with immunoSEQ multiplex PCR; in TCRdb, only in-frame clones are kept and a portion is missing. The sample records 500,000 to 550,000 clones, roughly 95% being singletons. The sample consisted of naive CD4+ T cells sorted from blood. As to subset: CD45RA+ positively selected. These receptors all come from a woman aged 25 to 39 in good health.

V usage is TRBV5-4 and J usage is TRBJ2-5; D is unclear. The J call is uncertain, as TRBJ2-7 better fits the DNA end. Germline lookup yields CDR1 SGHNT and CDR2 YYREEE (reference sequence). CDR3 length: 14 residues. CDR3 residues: CASSLDQSSYEQYF. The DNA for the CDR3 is TGTGCCAGCAGCTTGGACCAGAGCTCCTACGAGCAGTACTTC.

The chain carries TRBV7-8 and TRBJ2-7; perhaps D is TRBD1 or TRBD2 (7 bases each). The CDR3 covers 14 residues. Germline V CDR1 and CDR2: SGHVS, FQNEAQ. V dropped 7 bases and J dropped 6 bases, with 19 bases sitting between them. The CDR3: CASTTGEGAGEQYF. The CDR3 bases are TGTGCCAGCACCACAGGGGAGGGGGCCGGCGAGCAGTACTTC.

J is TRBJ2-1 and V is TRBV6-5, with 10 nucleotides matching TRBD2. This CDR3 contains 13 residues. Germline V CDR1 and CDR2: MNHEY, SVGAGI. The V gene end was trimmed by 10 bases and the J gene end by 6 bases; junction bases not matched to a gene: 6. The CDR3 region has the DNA TGTGCCACCACGTTAGCGGGAGGCAATGAGCAGTTCTTC. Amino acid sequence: CATTLAGGNEQFF.

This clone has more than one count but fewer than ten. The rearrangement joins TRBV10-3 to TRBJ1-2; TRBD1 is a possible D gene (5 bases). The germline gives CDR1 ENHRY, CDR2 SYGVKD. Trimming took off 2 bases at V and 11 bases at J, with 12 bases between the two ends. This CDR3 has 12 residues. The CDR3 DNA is TGTGCCATCAGTGAGATCGACAGCGCGTACACCTTC. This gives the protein CAISEIDSAYTF.

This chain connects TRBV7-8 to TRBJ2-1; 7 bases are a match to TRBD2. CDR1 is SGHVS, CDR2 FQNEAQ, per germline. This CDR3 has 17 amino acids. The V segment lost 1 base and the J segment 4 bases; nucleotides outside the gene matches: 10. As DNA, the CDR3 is TGTGCCAGCAGCTTAGTTTTATCTAGCGGAGGTTACAATGAGCAGTTCTTC. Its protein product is CASSLVLSSGGYNEQFF.

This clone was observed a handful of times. CDR3: CASSLGGTEQYF. The DNA for the CDR3 is TGTGCCAGCAGCTTAGGCGGGACCGAGCAGTACTTC. This sequence joins TRBV11-3 and TRBJ2-7; D is possibly TRBD2 (6 bases). V was shortened by 1 base and J by 6 bases, with 7 bases between the two germline ends. The CDR3 is 12 amino acids. The germline V gene encodes CDR1 SGHNT and CDR2 YENEEA.

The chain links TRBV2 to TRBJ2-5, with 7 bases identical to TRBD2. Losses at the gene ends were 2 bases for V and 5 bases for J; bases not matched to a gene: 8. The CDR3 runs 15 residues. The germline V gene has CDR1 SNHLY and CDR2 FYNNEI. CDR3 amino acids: CASSERQRREETQYF. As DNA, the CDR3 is TGTGCCAGCAGTGAAAGGCAACGGCGGGAGGAGACCCAGTACTTC.

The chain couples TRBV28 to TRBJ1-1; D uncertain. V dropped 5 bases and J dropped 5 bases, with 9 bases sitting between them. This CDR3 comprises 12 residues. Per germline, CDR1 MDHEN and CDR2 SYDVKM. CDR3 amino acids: CASSLTRTEAFF. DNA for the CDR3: TGTGCCAGCAGTCTAACCCGGACTGAAGCTTTCTTT.

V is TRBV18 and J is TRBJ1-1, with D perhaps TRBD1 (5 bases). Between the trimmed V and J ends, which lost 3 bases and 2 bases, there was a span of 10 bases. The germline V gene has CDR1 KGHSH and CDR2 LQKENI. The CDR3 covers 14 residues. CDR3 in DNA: TGTGCCAGCTCACCGCAGGACACCAACACTGAAGCTTTCTTT. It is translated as CASSPQDTNTEAFF.

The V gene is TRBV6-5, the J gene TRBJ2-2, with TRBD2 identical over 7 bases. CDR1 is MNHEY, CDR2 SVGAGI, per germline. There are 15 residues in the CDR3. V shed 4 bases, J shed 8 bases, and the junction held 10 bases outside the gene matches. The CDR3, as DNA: TGTGCCAGCAGTTCCAGGACTAGTCCACGGGGGGAGCTGTTTTTT. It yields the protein CASSSRTSPRGELFF.

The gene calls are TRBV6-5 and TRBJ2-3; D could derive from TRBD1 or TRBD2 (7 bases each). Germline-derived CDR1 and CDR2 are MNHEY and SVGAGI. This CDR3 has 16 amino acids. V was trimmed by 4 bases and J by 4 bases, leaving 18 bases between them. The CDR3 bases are TGTGCCAGCAGTTCCTTGGGAGGGGGCATCGCAGATACGCAGTATTTT. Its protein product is CASSSLGGGIADTQYF.

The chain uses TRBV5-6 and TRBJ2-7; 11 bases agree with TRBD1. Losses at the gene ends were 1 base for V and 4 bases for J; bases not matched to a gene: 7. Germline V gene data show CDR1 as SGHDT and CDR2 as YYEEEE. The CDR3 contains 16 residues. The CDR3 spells CASSLIGTGGSYEQYF. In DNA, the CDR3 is TGTGCCAGCAGCTTGATTGGGACAGGGGGATCTTACGAGCAGTACTTC.

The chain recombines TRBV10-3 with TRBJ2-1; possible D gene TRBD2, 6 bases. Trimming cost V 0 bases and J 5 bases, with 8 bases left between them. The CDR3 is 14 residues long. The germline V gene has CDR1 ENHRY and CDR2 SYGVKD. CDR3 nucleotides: TGTGCCATCAGTGAGTCGGGGAGGAACAATGAGCAGTTCTTC. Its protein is CAISESGRNNEQFF.

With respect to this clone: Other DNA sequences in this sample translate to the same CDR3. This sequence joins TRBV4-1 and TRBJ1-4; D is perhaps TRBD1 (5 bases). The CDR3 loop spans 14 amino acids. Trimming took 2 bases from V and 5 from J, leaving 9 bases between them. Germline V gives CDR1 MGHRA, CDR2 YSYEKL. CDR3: CASSQTGPNEKLFF. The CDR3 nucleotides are TGCGCCAGCAGCCAAACGGGACCGAATGAAAAACTGTTTTTT.

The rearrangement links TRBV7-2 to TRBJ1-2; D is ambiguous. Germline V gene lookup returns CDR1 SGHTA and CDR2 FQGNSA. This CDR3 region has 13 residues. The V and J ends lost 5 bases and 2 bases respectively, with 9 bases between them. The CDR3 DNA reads TGTGCCAGCAGCCCCCAGAGGAACTATGGCTACACCTTC. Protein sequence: CASSPQRNYGYTF.